This TCR beta chain was profiled in a study of blood T cells in healthy people across ages. General study results and limits: Conclusively comparing naive with antigen-experienced cells was impossible with unsorted PBMCs. Observed TCR beta diversity per million T cells went down as age went up. This fall followed a roughly linear course with age.

On this clonotype: Its antigen is as yet unknown.

A J-beta primer mix and a sample-barcoded 5' primer were used in a second PCR of about 7 to 12 cycles. Each cDNA molecule carried a tag from a template-switch adaptor that contained 12 random nucleotides. Each CDR3 protein gets one entry after TCRdb re-called the 5' RACE reads with MiXCR. The sample yields some 900,000 distinct CDR3 sequences, roughly 43% seen once. The CDR3 has 15 amino acids. Germline CDR1 reads MNHNS; CDR2 reads SASEGT. The V and J ends lost 7 bases and 1 base respectively, with 16 bases between them. The genes are TRBV6-1 and TRBJ1-1, with D perhaps TRBD1 (6 bases). The receptor was derived from a man between 25 and 39 years old in good health. Sequencing used blood. CDR3 sequence reads: CASTRQVQGNTEAFF. The CDR3 nucleotides are TGTGCCAGCACGAGACAGGTACAAGGGAACACTGAAGCTTTCTTT.